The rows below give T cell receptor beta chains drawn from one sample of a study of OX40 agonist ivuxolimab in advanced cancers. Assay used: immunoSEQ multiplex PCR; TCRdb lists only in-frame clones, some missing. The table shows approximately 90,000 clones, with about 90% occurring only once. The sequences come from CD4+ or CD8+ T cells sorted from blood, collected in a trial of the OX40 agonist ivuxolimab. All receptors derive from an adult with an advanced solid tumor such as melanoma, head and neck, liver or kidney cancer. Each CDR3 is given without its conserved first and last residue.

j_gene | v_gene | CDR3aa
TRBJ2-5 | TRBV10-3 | AISEGGLGMETQY
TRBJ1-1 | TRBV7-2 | ASSPGTGGRGTEAF
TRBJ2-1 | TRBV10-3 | AIRRQGDEQF
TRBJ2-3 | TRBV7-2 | ASRSQAGTDTQY
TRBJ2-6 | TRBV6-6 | ASIESGANVLT
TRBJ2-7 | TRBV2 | ASSEMGGPREQY
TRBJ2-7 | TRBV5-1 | ASSLQGHEQY
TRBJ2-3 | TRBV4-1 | ASSPLPGADTQY
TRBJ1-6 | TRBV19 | ASTRDRYNSPLH
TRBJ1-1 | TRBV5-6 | ASSTRTGGTEAF
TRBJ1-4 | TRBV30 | AWSVQDLDLWPVLEKLF
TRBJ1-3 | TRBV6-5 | ASTRGLFSGNTIY
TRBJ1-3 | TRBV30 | AWGGSGNTIY
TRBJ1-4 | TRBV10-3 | ATGTGQGLEKLF
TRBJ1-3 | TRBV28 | ASIPQGGPPGNTIY